This entry lists 28 T cell receptor beta chains sequenced from one sample in a study of T cells in women clearing cervical HPV infection. Clones were sequenced by immunoSEQ multiplex PCR, and TCRdb holds only the in-frame ones, with some missing. This sample contains roughly 36,000 clones. The sequenced sample consisted of blood buffy coat. These receptors were obtained from a woman aged 18-70 years with a cervical HPV16 infection that either progressed to CIN3+ or cleared (not recorded which).

Points on this clone: Coverage ceases 3 residues before the CDR3 finishes, and the germline J gene fills in the end. This sequence joins TRBV7-9 and TRBJ1-2, with TRBD1 identical over 7 bases. Germline CDR1 reads SEHNR; CDR2 reads FQNEAQ (reference sequence). The CDR3 is 14 residues long. The part of the CDR3 DNA that was read is TGTGCCAGCAGCCCACAGGGGAACTCCTACGAC. Its protein is CASSPQGNSYD. The full-length CDR3 reads as CASSPQGNSYDYTF. Using reference TRBV7-9 and TRBJ1-2 for the parts outside the CDR3, the full variable domain is DTGVSQNPRHKITKRGQNVTFRCDPISEHNRLYWYRQTLGQGPEFLTYFQNEAQLEKSRLLSDRFSAERPKGSFSTLEIQRTEQGDSAMYLCASSPQGNSYDYTFGSGTRLTVV.

As concerns this clone: The read halts 3 residues ahead of the CDR3 end, with the missing end drawn from the germline J gene. The chain uses TRBV5-1 and TRBJ2-2; a possible D gene is TRBD2 (5 bases). The CDR3 sequence is 16 residues long. The germline V gene encodes CDR1 SGHRS and CDR2 YFSETQ. V was cut by 4 bases and J by 1 base, with 14 bases left in between. The covered CDR3 bases are TGCGCCAGCAGCCAAGAGAGCGGTCTGAACACCGGGGAG. Translation: CASSQESGLNTGE. The full CDR3 sequence reads CASSQESGLNTGELFF.

A word on this clone: The CDR3 goes on 3 residues after the read ends, and that part is filled in from the germline J gene. The rearrangement joins TRBV7-9 to TRBJ2-7, with D perhaps assigned TRBD1 or TRBD2 (5 bases each). The V end was cut by 5 bases, the J end by 5 bases, with 16 bases between. CDR1 is SEHNR and CDR2 is FQNEAQ in the germline V gene (reference sequence). The CDR3 loop spans 14 amino acids. The CDR3 DNA, read in part, is TGTGCCAGCAGCCCTGACAGCCTCGGGAACGAG. It specifies CASSPDSLGNE. The complete CDR3 protein is CASSPDSLGNEQYF.

The CDR3 loop is CASIKDRVGYNEQFF. The sequenced CDR3 bases are TGTGCCAGCATTAAGGACAGGGTCGGGTACAATGAG. The rearrangement links TRBV7-9 to TRBJ2-1; 8 positions agree with TRBD1. The sequence runs out 3 residues before the end of the CDR3; the remainder is reconstructed from the germline J gene. The ends lost 7 bases at V and 4 bases at J; junction bases unmatched: 9. In germline, CDR1 is SEHNR, CDR2 FQNEAQ (reference sequence). The CDR3 extends over 15 amino acids.

As concerns this clone: The read terminates 3 residues ahead of where the CDR3 ends, so the germline J gene completes it. The rearrangement uses TRBV19 and TRBJ1-2, with a tentative D call TRBD1 (5 bases). Germline CDR1 reads LNHDA; CDR2 reads SQIVND (reference sequence). This CDR3 has 11 residues. CDR3 DNA, as far as it was read: TGTGCCAGTTCCGGGGGGGATACC. Translation: CASSGGDT. The complete CDR3 protein is CASSGGDTYTF.

Worth noting for this clone: The read terminates 3 residues ahead of where the CDR3 ends, so the germline J gene completes it. V is TRBV7-2 and J is TRBJ1-6; tentative D call: TRBD1 (5 bases). The germline CDR1 and CDR2 sequences are SGHTA and FQGNSA. V lost 5 bases to trimming and J lost 9 bases, with 17 bases between them. The CDR3 runs to 15 residues. The CDR3 loop reads CASSTQWGEGSPLHF. CDR3 bases read: TGTGCCAGCAGCACTCAATGGGGCGAAGGTTCACCC.

In regard to this clone: Read coverage stops 3 residues before the CDR3 terminus; the germline J gene supplies the remainder. V is TRBV5-1 and J is TRBJ2-1; D might be TRBD1 (6 bases). Trimming pared 4 bases from V and 6 bases from J, leaving 17 bases between. The CDR3 sequence is 15 residues long. Per the germline V gene, CDR1 is SGHRS and CDR2 is YFSETQ. CDR3 in amino acids: CASSRLQGTSNEQFF. The sequenced CDR3 bases are TGCGCCAGCAGCCGACTACAGGGTACTAGCAATGAG.

About this clone: The CDR3 is cut off 3 residues early in the read; its end comes from the germline J gene. The chain links TRBV19 to TRBJ1-2; 8 nucleotides agree with TRBD1. The CDR3 has 15 residues. Germline values: CDR1 LNHDA, CDR2 SQIVND (reference sequence). The J segment lost 4 bases and the V segment lost 5 bases, leaving 9 bases of the junction unmatched. This CDR3 is CASSSRTGQGYGYTF. The CDR3 DNA, read in part, is TGTGCCAGTAGTTCCAGGACAGGGCAAGGCTATGGC.

As concerns this clone: The sequence runs out 3 residues before the end of the CDR3; the remainder is reconstructed from the germline J gene. The rearrangement joins TRBV7-3 to TRBJ2-7; no reliable D call. Germline CDR1 and CDR2: SGHTA and FQGTGA. The length of the CDR3 is 14 residues. Trimming pared 6 bases from V and 0 bases from J, leaving 12 bases between. The CDR3 reads CASSPDSSSYEQYF. The DNA read from the CDR3 is TGTGCCAGCAGTCCTGACTCCTCCTCCTACGAG.

This CDR3 reads CASSSGTSGIGENEQFF. CDR3 DNA, as far as it was read: TGTGCCAGCAGCTCCGGGACTAGCGGGATCGGGGAGAATGAG. J is TRBJ2-1 and V is TRBV7-6; 13 bases map to TRBD2. The CDR3 is cut off 3 residues early in the read; its end comes from the germline J gene. The CDR3 consists of 17 residues. In germline, CDR1 is SGHVS, CDR2 FNYEAQ. Trimming removed 4 bases from V and 7 bases from J; junction bases left unmatched: 10.

As to this clone: With the read ending 3 residues before the CDR3 end, the germline J gene is used to fill in that end. The chain combines TRBV7-9 with TRBJ2-1; 7 bases match TRBD1. This CDR3 spans 15 amino acids. Per germline, CDR1 SEHNR and CDR2 FQNEAQ (reference sequence). Trimming at V came to 0 bases and at J to 2 bases, leaving 1 base not matched to a gene. The CDR3 bases that were read are TGTGCCAGCAGCTTAGCGGGACAGACCTACAATGAG. Protein sequence: CASSLAGQTYNE. The whole CDR3 is CASSLAGQTYNEQFF.

Points on this clone: The CDR3 end is not reached by the read, which stops 3 residues before it; the germline J gene fills it in. This chain connects TRBV20-1 to TRBJ2-3, with a possible D match to TRBD1 (7 bases). This CDR3 has 15 residues. V dropped 1 base and J dropped 3 bases, with 14 bases sitting between them. Germline CDR1 is DFQATT and CDR2 is SNEGSKA (reference sequence). The CDR3 is CSARVGDSGTDTQYF. The part of the CDR3 DNA that was read is TGCAGTGCTAGAGTGGGGGACAGCGGGACAGATACG.

On this clone itself: With the read ending 3 residues before the CDR3 end, the germline J gene is used to fill in that end. This chain links TRBV7-9 with TRBJ2-1, with TRBD1 as a possible D gene (6 bases). Trimming cost V 1 base and J 8 bases, with 9 bases left between them. The CDR3 length is 13 residues. Per germline, CDR1 SEHNR and CDR2 FQNEAQ (reference sequence). CDR3 bases read: TGTGCCAGCAGCTTAGAGCCAGGGGATGAG. Its protein is CASSLEPGDE. The CDR3 reads in full as CASSLEPGDEQFF.

With regard to this clone: From the germline J gene comes the end of the CDR3, since the read stops 3 residues before it. The chain uses TRBV5-6 and TRBJ1-1, with 9 bases lining up with TRBD1. This CDR3 comprises 13 residues. Germline CDR1 SGHDT, CDR2 YYEEEE. The CDR3 region is CASSPGTGIGAFF. CDR3 DNA (partial): TGTGCCAGCAGCCCCGGGACAGGGATTGGA.

As concerns this clone: The read ends 3 residues early relative to the CDR3; the germline J gene fills the gap. This sequence joins TRBV2 and TRBJ1-3, with D uncertain. V was cut by 4 bases and J by 2 bases, with 12 bases left in between. This CDR3 is built from 15 residues. CDR1 SNHLY and CDR2 FYNNEI come from the germline V gene. Incomplete CDR3 DNA: TGTGCCAGCAGTGCCTCAGGAAGGGCTGGAAACACC. Translating it yields CASSASGRAGNT. The CDR3, in full, reads CASSASGRAGNTIYF. Full variable domain (rest looked up from reference TRBV2 and TRBJ1-3): EPEVTQTPSHQVTQMGQEVILRCVPISNHLYFYWYRQILGQKVEFLVSFYNNEISEKSEIFDDQFSVERPDGSNFTLKIRSTKLEDSAMYFCASSASGRAGNTIYFGEGSWLTVV.

For this clone: Read coverage stops 3 residues before the CDR3 terminus; the germline J gene supplies the remainder. The gene calls are TRBV10-1 and TRBJ2-3, with D unclear. V was trimmed by 5 bases and J by 0 bases, leaving 9 bases between them. Germline V gene data show CDR1 as WNHNN and CDR2 as SYGVQD (reference sequence). CDR3 length equals 14 residues. CDR3 bases read: TGCGCCAGCAGTCCTACAGCTAGCACAGATACG. This encodes CASSPTASTDT. The entire CDR3 sequence reads CASSPTASTDTQYF.

In regard to this clone: Read coverage stops 3 residues before the CDR3 terminus; the germline J gene supplies the remainder. The V call is TRBV29-1, the J call TRBJ1-1, with D unclear. V shed 5 bases and J shed 3 bases, with 10 bases lying between them. In germline, CDR1 is SQVTM, CDR2 ANQGSEA. The CDR3 totals 12 residues. The CDR3 DNA, read in part, is TGCAGCGTTTTGACACCCTACACTGAA. It specifies CSVLTPYTE. The full CDR3 sequence reads CSVLTPYTEAFF.

As concerns this clone: The DNA ends 3 residues before the CDR3 does, and the rest of the CDR3 is filled in from the germline J gene. This chain links TRBV20-1 with TRBJ2-3; possibly TRBD2 for D (6 bases). The CDR3 has 15 residues. The V end was cut by 4 bases, the J end by 2 bases, with 16 bases between. Looked up from germline, CDR1 is DFQATT and CDR2 is SNEGSKA (reference sequence). The chain's CDR3 is CSAIPRRGATDTQYF. The part of the CDR3 DNA that was read is TGCAGTGCTATCCCCAGGCGGGGCGCCACAGATACG.

Concerning this clone: Read coverage stops 3 residues before the CDR3 terminus; the germline J gene supplies the remainder. The chain has TRBV5-1 and TRBJ2-7, with D perhaps TRBD2 (6 bases). V was shortened by 1 base and J by 3 bases, with 8 bases between the two germline ends. This CDR3 has 13 residues. Germline-derived CDR1 and CDR2 are SGHRS and YFSETQ. CDR3 bases read: TGCGCCAGCAGCTTGCGGGGGAACTACGAG. Its translation is CASSLRGNYE. The CDR3 in full is CASSLRGNYEQYF.

Concerning this clone: The read halts 3 residues ahead of the CDR3 end, with the missing end drawn from the germline J gene. The chain carries TRBV29-1 and TRBJ2-1; 11 bases match TRBD1. The germline V gene has CDR1 SQVTM and CDR2 ANQGSEA. J was trimmed by 7 bases and V by 5 bases; bases with no gene match: 10. The CDR3 sequence is 15 residues long. CDR3 DNA, as far as it was read: TGCAGCGTTAAACTAAGGGACAGGGGGTATAATGAG. Its protein product is CSVKLRDRGYNE. The full CDR3 reads CSVKLRDRGYNEQFF.

In the case of this clone: The read ends 3 residues early relative to the CDR3; the germline J gene fills the gap. The gene calls are TRBV30 and TRBJ2-1; TRBD2 agrees at 10 bases. In germline, CDR1 is GTSNPN, CDR2 SVGIG (reference sequence). The V and J ends lost 1 base and 2 bases, in that order; junction bases with no gene match: 5. This CDR3 region has 16 residues. CDR3 residues: CAWSAIAGGPYNEQFF. The covered CDR3 bases are TGTGCCTGGAGTGCTATAGCGGGGGGACCCTACAATGAG. Full variable domain (remainder filled in from reference TRBV30 and TRBJ2-1): SQTIHQWPATLVQPVGSPLSLECTVEGTSNPNLYWYRQAAGRGLQLLFYSVGIGQISSEVPQNLSASRPQDRQFILSSKKLLLSDSGFYLCAWSAIAGGPYNEQFFGPGTRLTVL.

Notes on this clone: The read falls 3 residues short of the CDR3 end, and the missing part is taken from the germline J gene. The chain recombines TRBV20-1 with TRBJ1-6; tentatively, D is TRBD1 (5 bases). CDR1 and CDR2 (germline): DFQATT, SNEGSKA (reference sequence). The CDR3 covers 15 residues. The V gene lost 0 bases and the J gene lost 10 bases, with 16 bases spanning the gap. CDR3: CSARDGTPESSPLHF. CDR3 bases read: TGCAGTGCTAGAGACGGGACTCCGGAGAGCTCACCC.

Of note for this clone: With the read ending 3 residues before the CDR3 end, the germline J gene is used to fill in that end. The chain recombines TRBV7-8 with TRBJ2-1; 10 nucleotides align to TRBD1. Germline CDR1 is SGHVS and CDR2 is FQNEAQ. J was trimmed by 2 bases and V by 6 bases; bases with no gene match: 13. This CDR3 has 18 residues. CDR3 region: CASSRQGALASTYNEQFF. The covered CDR3 bases are TGTGCCAGCAGTAGACAGGGGGCACTAGCGTCCACCTACAATGAG.

For this clone: The read halts 3 residues ahead of the CDR3 end, with the missing end drawn from the germline J gene. V usage is TRBV30 and J usage is TRBJ2-5, with TRBD2 matching over 16 bases. The CDR3 runs to 16 residues. V was pared by 3 bases and J by 5 bases, with 6 bases of the junction left unmatched. Per germline, CDR1 GTSNPN and CDR2 SVGIG (reference sequence). The CDR3 protein is CAWRGTSGRAGETQYF. The part of the CDR3 DNA that was read is TGTGCCTGGAGGGGGACTAGCGGGAGGGCCGGTGAGACC.

Comment on this clone: Sequencing ends 3 residues short of the CDR3 end; the germline J gene provides the rest. The V and J genes are TRBV7-9 and TRBJ2-7; maybe TRBD2 (6 bases). CDR1 is SEHNR, CDR2 FQNEAQ, per germline (reference sequence). The V gene lost 3 bases and the J gene lost 5 bases, with 17 bases spanning the gap. The CDR3 consists of 15 residues. The DNA read from the CDR3 is TGTGCCAGCAGCTTCAAGGTGGAGACTAGAAACGAG. Its protein product is CASSFKVETRNE. The full CDR3 reads CASSFKVETRNEQYF.

Here the CDR3 reads CASSLDRWGSGNTIYF. The covered CDR3 bases are TGTGCCAGCAGCTTAGACAGGTGGGGCAGTGGAAACACC. J is TRBJ1-3 and V is TRBV7-8, with D perhaps TRBD1 (5 bases). Read data end 3 residues before the CDR3 end; the end is taken from the germline J gene. This CDR3 region has 16 residues. Trimming removed 1 base at V and 3 bases at J, with 13 bases between. Germline V gives CDR1 SGHVS, CDR2 FQNEAQ.

In the case of this clone: The read falls 3 residues short of the CDR3 end, and the missing part is taken from the germline J gene. The J gene is TRBJ1-6, the V gene TRBV10-3, with D possibly matching TRBD1 (6 bases). With 4 bases removed from V and 5 bases from J, the gap between germline ends came to 12 bases. CDR3 length: 15 amino acids. Germline V gene lookup returns CDR1 ENHRY and CDR2 SYGVKD. The CDR3 sequence: CAISGVGHNNSPLHF. The CDR3 DNA, read in part, is TGTGCCATCAGTGGAGTGGGACACAATAATTCACCC.

A note on this clone: The read halts 3 residues ahead of the CDR3 end, with the missing end drawn from the germline J gene. The chain combines TRBV28 with TRBJ1-5; possible D gene TRBD1, 6 bases. V gave up 2 bases and J gave up 3 bases, with 14 bases separating them. CDR1 MDHEN and CDR2 SYDVKM come from the germline V gene. The CDR3 runs 16 residues. The part of the CDR3 DNA that was read is TGTGCCAGCAGTTTAGGAGGGGGGGGCAACAATCAGCCC. This gives the protein CASSLGGGGNNQP. The full CDR3 reads CASSLGGGGNNQPQHF.